This T cell receptor (beta chain) was sequenced for a study of T cell responses to AZD1222 COVID-19 vaccine. Whole-study findings and limits: Possibly, clonal diversity was underestimated; donors were largely white British and included more females. Just a handful of people given AZD1222 tested seropositive at baseline. Repertoire samples came only from after the peak T cell response. The study reported that nearly half of spike-specific TCRs target unmutated variant regions.

With respect to this clone: Antigen: not known.

The trim removed 6 bases at V and 3 bases at J, leaving 21 bases unmatched. This CDR3 contains 19 residues. In germline, CDR1 is SGDLS, CDR2 YYNGEE. Only in-frame clones appear in the TCRdb table, and some are missing; sequencing was by immunoSEQ multiplex PCR. The data contain approximately 100,000 clones, around nine tenths of them singletons. The sample in question was peripheral blood, obtained on day 0 of AZD1222 vaccination. This clonotype was sampled from an adult in good health. V is TRBV9 and J is TRBJ1-2; 9 nucleotides match TRBD1. CDR3 in amino acids: CASTYHRGQGLLGDYGYTF. The CDR3 DNA is TGTGCCAGCACTTACCACCGGGGACAGGGATTATTGGGAGACTATGGCTACACCTTC.